This T cell receptor beta chain was identified in a study of T cells in Graves' hyperthyroidism and ophthalmopathy. Amplification of TCR beta CDR3 regions was performed using RNA transcripts as template. Researchers ran a first-round RT-PCR on the TCR CDR3 using the HTBI primer set. From the multiplex PCR reads, TCRdb called clonotypes with MiXCR, one entry per CDR3 protein. In the table there are hundreds of thousands of distinct CDR3 sequences, approximately 14% of which are singletons. Germline-derived CDR1 and CDR2 are MNHNS and SASEGT. The CDR3 loop spans 16 amino acids. The V end lost 6 bases, the J end lost 4 bases, and 16 bases lay between the germline ends. Study-level results: Peripheral blood also featured most of the thyroid clonotypes expanded above 0.001. A model of 13 V-J features distinguished ophthalmopathy from stable hyperthyroidism.

On this clonotype itself: The antigen is not known.

Patients were aged 18 to 65, had disease duration under 2 months, and had newly diagnosed hyperthyroidism. The study based diagnoses on clinical symptoms, serum thyroxine and TRAb, thyroid ultrasound and orbital computed tomography. The V and J genes are TRBV6-1 and TRBJ2-6; no clear D gene. Sequenced sample: blood. The TCR comes from a woman aged 18-30 years with Graves' hyperthyroidism. The CDR3: CASSPGVAVGANVLTF. DNA of the CDR3: TGTGCCAGCAGCCCAGGAGTGGCGGTCGGGGCCAACGTCCTGACTTTC.